These T cell receptor beta chains were read from a single sample in a study of control samples from healthy donors and cancer patients. The method was immunoSEQ multiplex PCR; TCRdb's version includes in-frame clones alone and lacks a portion of them. The table records some 130,000 clones, 80% to 95% of them present only once. The specimen sequenced was blood. Source of these receptors: a man aged 25 to 40 in good health. Both conserved end residues are part of each CDR3. A D gene is named only where the DNA matches it firmly. Only part of the rows carry a size: once, few, many, or a class if the clone is expanded.

NA	TRBD1	TRBV6-2/TRBV6-3	TRBJ2-7	CASRPPGQGIEQYF	TGTGCCAGCAGACCTCCGGGACAGGGGATCGAGCAGTACTTC
few	NA	TRBV6-5	TRBJ1-3	CASSTSQGNTIYF	TGTGCCAGCAGTACCTCACAAGGGAACACCATATATTTT
NA	NA	TRBV21-1	TRBJ1-2	CASSLGKGGLNFYDYTF	TGTGCCAGCAGCCTGGGAAAGGGAGGGTTAAATTTCTATGACTACACCTTC
once	NA	TRBV29-1	TRBJ2-3	CSVVRATDTQYF	TGCAGCGTTGTGAGGGCCACAGATACGCAGTATTTT
NA	NA	TRBV7-8	TRBJ1-5	CASSSDSSYQPQHF	TGTGCCAGCAGCTCAGACTCATCTTATCAGCCCCAGCATTTT
NA	TRBD2	TRBV30	TRBJ2-2	CAWRSAGENTGELFF	TGTGCCTGGAGATCCGCGGGGGAAAACACCGGGGAGCTGTTTTTT
NA	TRBD1	TRBV19	TRBJ2-3	CASSRETGSSTDTQYF	TGTGCCAGTAGTAGAGAGACAGGGTCGAGCACAGATACGCAGTATTTT
once	TRBD1	TRBV25-1	TRBJ1-2	CASRGQDLYGYTF	TGTGCCAGCAGGGGACAGGATTTGTATGGCTACACCTTC
NA	TRBD1	TRBV6-1	TRBJ1-5	CASSGPGTGRNQPQHF	TGTGCCAGCAGTGGACCCGGGACAGGGAGGAATCAGCCCCAGCATTTT
few	NA	TRBV13	TRBJ1-1	CASSLMTRTEAFF	TGTGCCAGCAGCTTAATGACTAGGACTGAAGCTTTCTTT
NA	TRBD1	TRBV5-4	TRBJ1-6	CASSSDRSSYNSPLHF	TGTGCCAGCAGCTCGGACAGGAGCTCCTATAATTCACCCCTCCACTTT
NA	TRBD1	TRBV24-1	TRBJ2-1	CATSDLGQGPDNEQFF	TGTGCCACCAGTGATTTGGGACAGGGGCCCGACAATGAGCAGTTCTTC
NA	NA	TRBV11-2	TRBJ1-1	CASSLVLDRFVDTEAFF	TGTGCCAGCAGCTTAGTTCTGGATAGGTTTGTAGACACTGAAGCTTTCTTT
NA	NA	TRBV10-3	TRBJ2-2	CAISDPEGRINTGELFF	TGTGCCATCAGCGACCCGGAGGGCCGTATTAACACCGGGGAGCTGTTTTTT
NA	TRBD2	TRBV5-1	TRBJ2-1	CASSSSGGSSYNEQFF	TGCGCCAGCAGCTCCTCTGGCGGGAGCTCCTACAATGAGCAGTTCTTC
NA	TRBD1	TRBV7-9	TRBJ1-4	CASSPRGTVNEKLFF	TGTGCCAGCAGCCCTAGAGGGACAGTTAATGAAAAACTGTTTTTT
NA	NA	TRBV5-1	TRBJ1-2	CASSQGRVGYGYTF	TGCGCCAGCAGCCAGGGACGGGTGGGCTATGGCTACACCTTC
NA	NA	TRBV3-1/TRBV3-2	TRBJ2-3	CASSPTITDTQYF	TGTGCCAGCAGCCCTACAATCACAGATACGCAGTATTTT
NA	TRBD2	TRBV15	TRBJ2-1	CATSPRDPGGYNEQFF	TGTGCCACCAGCCCCCGGGACCCGGGAGGGTACAATGAGCAGTTCTTC
NA	NA	TRBV20-1	TRBJ2-7	CSASSGNSYEQYF	TGCAGTGCTAGTTCGGGAAACAGCTACGAGCAGTACTTC
NA	NA	TRBV15	TRBJ1-1	CATSRVAGGTEAFF	TGTGCCACCAGCAGAGTCGCAGGCGGGACTGAAGCTTTCTTT
NA	NA	TRBV19	TRBJ1-2	CASSIVHSDGYTF	TGTGCCAGTAGTATCGTCCACAGCGATGGCTACACCTTC
NA	NA	TRBV30	TRBJ2-3	CAKGRTSDTQYF	TGTGCCAAAGGGCGGACGTCAGATACGCAGTATTTT
NA	NA	TRBV7-3	TRBJ1-1	CASSLHGNTETFF	TGTGCCAGCAGCTTGCATGGGAACACTGAAACTTTCTTT
NA	NA	TRBV21-1	TRBJ2-1	CASSKVYTRLEEQFF	TGTGCCAGCAGCAAAGTGTATACTAGATTGGAGGAGCAGTTCTTC
NA	NA	TRBV28	TRBJ1-2	CASRVLNPAENYGYTF	TGTGCCAGCAGAGTTTTGAACCCGGCAGAGAACTATGGCTACACCTTC
NA	TRBD2	TRBV28	TRBJ2-1	CASSLLPGLAGGLEQFF	TGTGCCAGCAGTCTCCTACCGGGACTAGCGGGAGGGCTTGAGCAGTTCTTC
NA	TRBD1	TRBV12-5	TRBJ1-2	CASGKDRVYGYTF	TGTGCTAGTGGCAAGGACAGGGTCTATGGCTACACCTTC
NA	NA	TRBV6-6	TRBJ1-1	CASSSIGQNAEAFF	TGTGCCAGCAGTTCAATAGGGCAGAACGCTGAAGCTTTCTTT
NA	TRBD2	TRBV19	TRBJ2-5	CASSSFGLAMGETQYF	TGTGCCAGTAGTAGTTTTGGACTAGCGATGGGCGAGACCCAGTACTTC
NA	TRBD1	TRBV9	TRBJ2-1	CASSSPGQGARNEQFF	TGTGCCAGCAGCTCGCCGGGACAGGGGGCTCGGAATGAGCAGTTCTTC
NA	NA	TRBV6-6	TRBJ1-3	CASSYPTLFTIYF	TGTGCCAGCAGTTACCCGACACTCTTCACCATATATTTT
NA	NA	TRBV9	TRBJ2-5	CASSVELGYQETQYF	TGTGCCAGCAGCGTAGAGTTAGGGTACCAAGAGACCCAGTACTTC
NA	NA	TRBV2	TRBJ1-2	CASSDSGQGYGYTF	TGTGCCAGCAGTGATAGTGGGCAGGGCTATGGCTACACCTTC
NA	NA	TRBV9	TRBJ1-1	CASSDGGIETEAFF	TGTGCCAGCAGCGATGGAGGGATAGAAACTGAAGCTTTCTTT
NA	TRBD2	TRBV10-3	TRBJ2-3	CAIRGTSGRAETQYF	TGTGCCATCAGGGGGACTAGCGGGAGGGCCGAAACGCAGTATTTT
NA	TRBD1	TRBV11-3	TRBJ1-2	CASSLAGTGIIAYGYTF	TGTGCCAGCAGCTTAGCCGGGACAGGGATTATTGCCTATGGCTACACCTTC
NA	NA	TRBV19	TRBJ2-7	CASSMRSHSYEQYF	TGTGCCAGTAGTATGAGGTCCCACTCCTACGAGCAGTACTTC
NA	TRBD2	TRBV7-9	TRBJ2-1	CASSPSGRAHEQFF	TGTGCCAGCAGTCCTAGCGGGAGGGCCCATGAGCAGTTCTTC
few	NA	TRBV28	TRBJ1-2	CASSLVSAGGYTF	TGTGCCAGCAGTTTGGTCAGTGCTGGCGGCTACACCTTC
NA	NA	TRBV6-5	TRBJ2-2	CASRSRESGELFF	TGTGCCAGCAGATCCAGGGAGAGCGGGGAGCTGTTTTTT
NA	TRBD2	TRBV10-3	TRBJ2-7	CAISGRLAGVYEQYF	TGTGCCATCAGTGGGCGACTAGCGGGAGTCTACGAGCAGTACTTC
NA	NA	TRBV6-5	TRBJ2-7	CASSFSYEQYF	TGTGCCAGCAGTTTCTCCTACGAGCAGTACTTC
NA	NA	TRBV28	TRBJ1-2	CASSLWGGGYTF	TGTGCCAGCAGTTTATGGGGTGGAGGCTACACCTTC
NA	TRBD1	TRBV14	TRBJ1-2	CASSSTGTGPFNGYTF	TGTGCCAGCAGCAGTACCGGGACAGGGCCCTTTAATGGCTACACCTTC
NA	NA	TRBV2	TRBJ1-1	CASLLNTEAFF	TGTGCCAGCCTTTTGAACACTGAAGCTTTCTTT
once	NA	TRBV27	TRBJ1-1	CASSYDRNTEAFF	TGTGCCAGCAGTTATGACAGGAACACTGAAGCTTTCTTT
NA	NA	TRBV19	TRBJ1-2	CASIQGFGYGYTF	TGTGCCAGTATCCAGGGGTTTGGATATGGCTACACCTTC
NA	TRBD2	TRBV5-6	TRBJ2-3	CASSYPGREDPWGTDTQYF	TGTGCCAGCAGCTACCCGGGGCGGGAGGACCCCTGGGGCACAGATACGCAGTATTTT
NA	NA	TRBV19	TRBJ2-3	CASSMTSTDTQYF	TGTGCCAGTAGTATGACTAGCACAGATACGCAGTATTTT
NA	TRBD1	TRBV2	TRBJ1-4	CASSELWTGGISEKLFF	TGTGCCAGCAGTGAATTATGGACAGGGGGAATTAGTGAAAAACTGTTTTTT
NA	NA	TRBV6-4	TRBJ2-1	CASSEAADSYNEQFF	TGTGCCAGCAGTGAAGCGGCTGACTCCTACAATGAGCAGTTCTTC